This TCR beta chain emerged from a study of T cells in localized non-small cell lung cancer. The repertoire was sequenced with immunoSEQ multiplex PCR; TCRdb's copy has only in-frame clones and lacks some. The sample lists under 150,000 clones; 80% to 90% were seen once. There are 15 residues in the CDR3. V lost 2 bases and J lost 8, with 17 bases in between. Germline assignment: CDR1 KGHSY and CDR2 FQNENV. About this clone: Antigen unknown.

General study points: Blood T cell density predicted longer survival; adjacent-lung clonality, shorter.

The sample was peripheral blood, taken before any cancer treatment. The receptor's source is a female donor over 55 with stage I lung adenocarcinoma. This chain joins TRBV16 and TRBJ2-3; D gene unclear. The CDR3, as DNA: TGTGCCAGCAGCCAAACAGCCGCTGGATTTAGTACGCAGTATTTT. Protein sequence: CASSQTAAGFSTQYF.